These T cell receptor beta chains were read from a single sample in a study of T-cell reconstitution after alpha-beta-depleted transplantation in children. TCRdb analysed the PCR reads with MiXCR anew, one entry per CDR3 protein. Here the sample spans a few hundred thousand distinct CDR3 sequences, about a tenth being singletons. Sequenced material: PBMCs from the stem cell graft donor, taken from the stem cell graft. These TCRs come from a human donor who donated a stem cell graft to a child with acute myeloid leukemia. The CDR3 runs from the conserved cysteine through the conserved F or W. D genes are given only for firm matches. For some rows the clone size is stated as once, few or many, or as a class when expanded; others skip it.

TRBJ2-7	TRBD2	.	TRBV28	CASSPWTSGSYEQYF	TGTGCCAGCAGTCCCTGGACTAGCGGGAGCTACGAGCAGTACTTC
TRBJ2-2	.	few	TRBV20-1	CSANQAEVTGELFF	TGCAGTGCAAACCAGGCCGAGGTCACCGGGGAGCTGTTTTTT
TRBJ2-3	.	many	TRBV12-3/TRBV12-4	CASRSSRGAGDTQYF	TGTGCCAGCAGGAGCTCCAGGGGGGCGGGAGATACGCAGTATTTT
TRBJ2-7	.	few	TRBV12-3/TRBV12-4	CASSWTRESEQYF	TGTGCCAGCAGTTGGACCCGTGAGTCCGAGCAGTACTTC
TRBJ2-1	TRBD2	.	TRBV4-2	CASSQQNSGLVNEQFF	TGTGCCAGCAGCCAACAAAATTCGGGACTAGTGAATGAGCAGTTCTTC
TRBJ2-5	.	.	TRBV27	CASSPLNYHRETQYF	TGTGCCAGCAGTCCCCTCAACTACCACCGGGAGACCCAGTACTTC
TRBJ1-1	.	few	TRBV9	CASSVDAQLRYGEAFF	TGTGCCAGCAGCGTAGACGCCCAGTTGAGGTACGGTGAAGCTTTCTTT
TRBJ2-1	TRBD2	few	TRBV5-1	CASSSGVAGLSSYNEQFF	TGCGCCAGCAGCTCCGGGGTAGCGGGCCTAAGCTCCTACAATGAGCAGTTCTTC
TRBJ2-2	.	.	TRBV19	CASEGGELFF	TGTGCCAGTGAGGGCGGGGAGCTGTTTTTT
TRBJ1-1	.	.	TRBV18	CASSPPGRTTEAFF	TGTGCCAGCTCACCACCCGGGAGAACAACTGAAGCTTTCTTT
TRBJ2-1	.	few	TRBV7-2	CASSPDLSSYNEQFF	TGTGCCAGCAGCCCAGACTTAAGCTCCTACAATGAGCAGTTCTTC
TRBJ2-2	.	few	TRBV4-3	CASSQGGGVNTGELFF	TGCGCCAGCAGCCAAGGAGGGGGGGTAAACACCGGGGAGCTGTTTTTT
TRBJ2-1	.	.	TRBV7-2	CASSLGAGRLYNEQFF	TGTGCCAGCAGCTTAGGGGCGGGACGCCTCTACAATGAGCAGTTCTTC
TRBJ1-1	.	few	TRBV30	CAWTRMDTEAFF	TGTGCCTGGACCCGGATGGACACTGAAGCTTTCTTT
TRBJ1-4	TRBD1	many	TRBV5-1	CASSSQQGQGEKLFF	TGCGCCAGCAGCTCCCAACAGGGACAGGGTGAAAAACTGTTTTTT
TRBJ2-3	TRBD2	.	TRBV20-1	CSARPISLAGGQADTQYF	TGCAGTGCTAGGCCAATATCCCTAGCGGGAGGTCAGGCAGATACGCAGTATTTT
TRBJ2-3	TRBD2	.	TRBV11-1	CASSPPSGEDTQYF	TGTGCCAGCAGCCCCCCTAGCGGGGAGGATACGCAGTATTTT
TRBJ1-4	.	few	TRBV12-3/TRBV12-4	CASTRSRGKLFF	TGTGCCAGCACCCGAAGTCGTGGGAAACTGTTTTTT
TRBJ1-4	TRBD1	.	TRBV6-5	CASSWVHLRGENEKLFF	TGTGCCAGCAGTTGGGTGCACCTCAGGGGGGAAAATGAAAAACTGTTTTTT
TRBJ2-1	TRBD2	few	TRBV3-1	CASSHPKLAGYNEQFF	TGTGCCAGCAGCCACCCAAAGCTAGCGGGGTACAATGAGCAGTTCTTC
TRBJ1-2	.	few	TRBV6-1	CASSEGANLNYGYTF	TGTGCCAGCAGTGAAGGGGCGAATCTTAACTATGGCTACACCTTC
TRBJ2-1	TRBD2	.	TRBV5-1	CASSLVVTTSANEQFF	TGCGCCAGCAGCTTGGTGGTCACTACTAGCGCCAATGAGCAGTTCTTC
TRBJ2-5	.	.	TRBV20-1	CSAELRGETQYF	TGCAGTGCGGAACTACGGGGAGAGACCCAGTACTTC
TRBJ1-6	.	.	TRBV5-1	CASSVGPQGSPLHF	TGCGCCAGCAGCGTGGGGCCCCAGGGTTCACCCCTCCACTTT
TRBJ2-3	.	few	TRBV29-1	CSVEELAGPDTQYF	TGCAGCGTTGAAGAGCTCGCGGGACCAGATACGCAGTATTTT
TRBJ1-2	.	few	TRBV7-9	CASSLQGLNYGYTF	TGTGCCAGCAGCTTACAGGGACTGAACTATGGCTACACCTTC
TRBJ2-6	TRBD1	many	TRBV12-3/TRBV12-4	CASSFWDRVYGGANVLTF	TGTGCCAGCAGTTTCTGGGACAGGGTTTACGGAGGGGCCAACGTCCTGACTTTC
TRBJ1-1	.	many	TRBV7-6	CASSVNEYTEAFF	TGTGCCAGCAGCGTCAATGAATACACTGAAGCTTTCTTT
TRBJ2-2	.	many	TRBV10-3	CAISDRRSDAGELFF	TGTGCCATCAGTGACCGGAGAAGCGATGCCGGGGAGCTGTTTTTT
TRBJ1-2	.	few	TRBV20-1	CSAQQEGNYGYTF	TGCAGTGCCCAACAGGAGGGTAACTATGGCTACACCTTC
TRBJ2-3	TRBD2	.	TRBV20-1	CSASMGLAGKPDTQYF	TGCAGTGCTAGTATGGGACTAGCGGGGAAGCCAGATACGCAGTATTTT
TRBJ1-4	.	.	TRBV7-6	CASGATNEKLFF	TGTGCCTCGGGTGCAACTAATGAAAAACTGTTTTTT
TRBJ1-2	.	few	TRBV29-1	CSVADSNYGYTF	TGCAGCGTCGCAGACAGCAACTATGGCTACACCTTC
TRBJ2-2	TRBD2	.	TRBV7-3	CASSSRVAGGMNTGELFF	TGTGCCAGCAGCTCCCGGGTAGCGGGGGGAATGAACACCGGGGAGCTGTTTTTT
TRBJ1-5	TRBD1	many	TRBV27	CASRLAGGAQPQHF	TGTGCCAGCCGACTCGCAGGGGGCGCCCAGCCCCAGCATTTT
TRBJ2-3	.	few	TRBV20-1	CSAFGGYSSTYTQYF	TGCAGTGCATTCGGAGGATACTCTTCCACATATACGCAGTATTTT
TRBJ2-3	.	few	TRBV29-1	CSVGTADTQYF	TGCAGCGTGGGGACGGCAGATACGCAGTATTTT
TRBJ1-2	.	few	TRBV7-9	CASSRGNDPYGYTF	TGTGCCAGCAGCAGGGGGAACGATCCCTATGGCTACACCTTC
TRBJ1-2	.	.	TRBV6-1	CASSNRFNYGYTF	TGTGCCAGCAGTAATAGATTTAACTATGGCTACACCTTC
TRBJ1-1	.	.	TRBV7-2	CASSFRGSSEAFF	TGTGCCAGCAGCTTTCGCGGGTCGTCGGAAGCTTTCTTT
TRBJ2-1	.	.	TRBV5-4	CASSLGPGMGEQFF	TGTGCCAGCAGCTTGGGGCCAGGGATGGGTGAGCAGTTCTTC
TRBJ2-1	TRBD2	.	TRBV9	CASSPRGSGTLTSPTYNEQFF	TGTGCCAGCAGCCCCCGTGGTAGCGGGACCCTCACAAGCCCTACCTACAATGAGCAGTTCTTC
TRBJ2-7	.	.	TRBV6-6	CASGRQSYEQYF	TGTGCCAGCGGGAGACAGTCCTACGAGCAGTACTTC
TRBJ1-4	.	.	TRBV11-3	CASSLPDNLATNEKLFF	TGTGCCAGCAGCTTACCGGACAACCTGGCGACTAATGAAAAACTGTTTTTT
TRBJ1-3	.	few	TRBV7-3	CASSSTGRAGNTIYF	TGTGCCAGCAGCTCCACAGGGAGGGCTGGAAACACCATATATTTT
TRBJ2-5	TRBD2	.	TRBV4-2	CASSQGETSGGFQETQYF	TGTGCCAGCAGCCAAGGGGAGACTAGCGGGGGCTTCCAAGAGACCCAGTACTTC
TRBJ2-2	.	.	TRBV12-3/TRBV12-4	CASSFGPQGSGELFF	TGTGCCAGCAGTTTCGGTCCGCAGGGGTCCGGGGAGCTGTTTTTT
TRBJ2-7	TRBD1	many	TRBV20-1	CSARAPDRGRAEQYF	TGCAGTGCTAGAGCCCCGGACAGGGGGAGGGCCGAGCAGTACTTC
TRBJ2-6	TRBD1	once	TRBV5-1	CASSPPGQGTSGANVLTF	TGCGCCAGCAGCCCGCCGGGACAGGGAACCTCTGGGGCCAACGTCCTGACTTTC